These 22 T cell receptor beta chains were all obtained from the same sample, sequenced in a study of T cell responses to AZD1222 COVID-19 vaccine. Profiled with immunoSEQ multiplex PCR; TCRdb holds only in-frame clones, not every one. The sample shows about 150,000 clones, 94% of them seen only once. The sequencing here drew on peripheral blood, taken on day 0 of AZD1222 vaccination. Source of these receptors: an adult in good health.

The rearrangement uses TRBV5-4 and TRBJ1-1; no definite D call. Per the germline V gene, CDR1 is SGHNT and CDR2 is YYREEE (reference sequence). The ends were cut back, 0 bases at V and 0 bases at J, with 9 bases in the middle. The CDR3 is 15 amino acids. Here the CDR3 reads CASSLVGSMNTEAFF. CDR3 DNA: TGTGCCAGCAGCTTGGTAGGGAGCATGAACACTGAAGCTTTCTTT.

In DNA form, the CDR3 reads TGTGCCAGTAGTATAGGTGGAGGGGCGGGCTACAATGAGCAGTTCTTC. Amino acids: CASSIGGGAGYNEQFF. The chain links TRBV19 to TRBJ2-1, with D maybe TRBD2 (6 bases). V lost 1 base and J 3 bases, leaving 13 bases between the germline ends. The CDR3 covers 16 residues. Germline V gives CDR1 LNHDA, CDR2 SQIVND (reference sequence).

CDR3 sequence (DNA): TGTGCCACTAACAGGGCCGCCAATATGAACACTGAAGCTTTCTTT. The encoded protein is CATNRAANMNTEAFF. The chain joins TRBV6-5 to TRBJ1-1; a weak D match, TRBD1 (6 bases). The V end was cut by 10 bases, the J end by 0 bases, with 18 bases between. CDR1 MNHEY and CDR2 SVGAGI come from the germline V gene. This CDR3 is 15 amino acids long.

This clone was counted a single time. This rearrangement joins TRBV6-5 to TRBJ2-2; D call uncertain. Between the trimmed V and J ends, which lost 10 bases and 3 bases, there was a span of 15 bases. The CDR3 is 14 residues long. Germline CDR1 reads MNHEY; CDR2 reads SVGAGI. The CDR3 loop is CAISRLKDTGELFF. The CDR3 DNA sequence: TGTGCCATTAGCAGGCTGAAGGACACCGGGGAGCTGTTTTTT.

V gene TRBV18 combines with J gene TRBJ2-7; D ambiguous. Germline V lookup: CDR1 KGHSH, CDR2 LQKENI. V was cut by 3 bases and J by 0 bases, with 15 bases left in between. The CDR3 runs 16 residues. DNA for the CDR3: TGTGCCAGCTCACCCACGCGTAGCTGGAGCTCCTACGAGCAGTACGTC. Amino acid sequence: CASSPTRSWSSYEQYV.

In regard to this clone: The sample has other DNA sequences that encode this CDR3 too. This chain joins TRBV19 and TRBJ1-4, with D perhaps matching TRBD1 (5 bases). Trimming cost V 5 bases and J 2 bases, with 6 bases left between them. The CDR3 has 13 residues. The germline V gene has CDR1 LNHDA and CDR2 SQIVND (reference sequence). The DNA for the CDR3 is TGTGCCAGTAGTTGGGGGACTAATGAAAAACTGTTTTTT. The encoded protein is CASSWGTNEKLFF. Using reference TRBV19 and TRBJ1-4 for the parts outside the CDR3, the full variable domain is DGGITQSPKYLFRKEGQNVTLSCEQNLNHDAMYWYRQDPGQGLRLIYYSQIVNDFQKGDIAEGYSVSREKKESFPLTVTSAQKNPTAFYLCASSWGTNEKLFFGSGTQLSVL.

The V call is TRBV6-5, the J call TRBJ1-1; perhaps TRBD1 as D (5 bases). This CDR3 comprises 15 residues. Germline V gene sequence: CDR1 MNHEY, CDR2 SVGAGI. V was cut by 5 bases and J by 1 base, with 14 bases left in between. CDR3 DNA: TGTGCCAGCAGTCCAAGGGGAGGATGGAACACTGAAGCTTTCTTT. It codes for CASSPRGGWNTEAFF.

This rearrangement joins TRBV2 to TRBJ1-1; D might be TRBD1 (5 bases). The length of the CDR3 is 12 residues. Germline V CDR1 and CDR2: SNHLY, FYNNEI. V shed 0 bases and J shed 11 bases, with 10 bases lying between them. CDR3 DNA sequence: TGTGCCAGCAGTGAAGCTGGCCGGGGGGCTTTCTTT. Residues: CASSEAGRGAFF. Looking up the rest from reference TRBV2 and TRBJ1-1 gives the full variable domain: EPEVTQTPSHQVTQMGQEVILRCVPISNHLYFYWYRQILGQKVEFLVSFYNNEISEKSEIFDDQFSVERPDGSNFTLKIRSTKLEDSAMYFCASSEAGRGAFFGQGTRLTVV.

This chain connects TRBV2 to TRBJ2-2; 8 bases fit TRBD2. With 5 bases clipped from V and 6 bases from J, the junction kept 5 bases outside the gene matches. The CDR3 contains 14 residues. The germline V gene has CDR1 SNHLY and CDR2 FYNNEI. This CDR3 is CASSPRGGAGELFF. The CDR3 DNA reads TGTGCCAGCAGTCCCCGGGGGGGGGCCGGGGAGCTGTTTTTT.

This rearrangement joins TRBV7-9 to TRBJ1-1, with D unclear. Germline V lookup: CDR1 SEHNR, CDR2 FQNEAQ (reference sequence). The germline V and J ends were trimmed by 5 bases and 7 bases, with 14 bases remaining between them. This CDR3 contains 13 residues. DNA for the CDR3: TGTGCCAGCAGCCCAGGAAGACTGCTTGAAGCTTTCTTT. It encodes CASSPGRLLEAFF. The full variable domain, completed using reference TRBV7-9 and TRBJ1-1, is DTGVSQNPRHKITKRGQNVTFRCDPISEHNRLYWYRQTLGQGPEFLTYFQNEAQLEKSRLLSDRFSAERPKGSFSTLEIQRTEQGDSAMYLCASSPGRLLEAFFGQGTRLTVV.

This rearrangement joins TRBV9 to TRBJ2-3; D is ambiguous. Germline CDR1 is SGDLS and CDR2 is YYNGEE. This CDR3 is 16 amino acids long. Trimming removed 0 bases from V and 0 bases from J, with 11 bases in between. The CDR3 coding sequence is TGTGCCAGCAGCGTAGGTTGGGGAACTAGCACAGATACGCAGTATTTT. This codes for CASSVGWGTSTDTQYF.

This rearrangement joins TRBV28 to TRBJ1-6, with D possibly TRBD1 on 5 matching bases. Trimming removed 9 bases from V and 8 bases from J, with 20 bases in between. The CDR3 sequence is 15 residues long. The germline V gene has CDR1 MDHEN and CDR2 SYDVKM. The CDR3 protein is CASVPSQGFYSPLHF. CDR3 nucleotides: TGTGCCAGTGTACCAAGTCAGGGCTTCTATTCACCCCTCCACTTT.

V gene TRBV4-1 combines with J gene TRBJ1-3; the D gene is possibly TRBD1 (6 bases). Trimming shortened V by 1 base and J by 3 bases, and 16 bases separated the two germline ends. The germline V gene encodes CDR1 MGHRA and CDR2 YSYEKL. CDR3 length equals 17 residues. The CDR3 sequence: CASSQVPPGTYGNTIYF. In nucleotides, the CDR3 is TGCGCCAGCAGCCAAGTACCACCCGGGACATATGGAAACACCATATATTTT.

The chain is built from TRBV20-1 and TRBJ1-4; maybe TRBD1 (5 bases). Germline CDR1 reads DFQATT; CDR2 reads SNEGSKA (reference sequence). V was shortened by 5 bases and J by 14 bases, with 15 bases between the two germline ends. The CDR3 extends over 11 amino acids. In nucleotides, the CDR3 is TGCAGTGCTTCCCCTGACAGTTCCCTGTTTTTT. This translates into CSASPDSSLFF.

The chain combines TRBV5-8 with TRBJ1-6, with TRBD1 as a possible D gene (6 bases). CDR1 is SGHTS, CDR2 YDEGEE, per germline. Trimming left V 5 bases short and J 5 bases short, with 23 bases between. This CDR3 region has 18 residues. The CDR3, as DNA: TGTGCCAGCAGTTACGATTCCAGGTCGAGGGGGAATAATTCACCCCTCCACTTT. The encoded protein is CASSYDSRSRGNNSPLHF. Based on the CDR3 plus reference TRBV5-8 and TRBJ1-6, the full variable domain is EAGVTQSPTHLIKTRGQQATLRCSPISGHTSVYWYQQALGLGLQFLLWYDEGEERNRGNFPPRFSGRQFPNYSSELNVNALELEDSALYLCASSYDSRSRGNNSPLHFGNGTRLTVT.

This clone was recorded only once. The V call is TRBV14, the J call TRBJ1-3; D gene unclear. V lost 3 bases and J lost 4, with 16 bases in between. This CDR3 region has 16 residues. The V gene's germline CDR1 is SGHDN and CDR2 FVKESK. In nucleotides, the CDR3 is TGTGCCAGCAGCCACCTCGGGGAGTTTTCCGGAAACACCATATATTTT. This translates into CASSHLGEFSGNTIYF.

V usage is TRBV28 and J usage is TRBJ2-2; D might be TRBD1 (6 bases). The V and J ends lost 3 bases and 0 bases respectively, with 14 bases between them. Per the germline V gene, CDR1 is MDHEN and CDR2 is SYDVKM. This CDR3 contains 17 residues. CDR3 sequence reads: CASSFFGGSSNTGELFF. Here the CDR3 DNA reads TGTGCCAGCAGTTTTTTTGGGGGCTCCTCGAACACCGGGGAGCTGTTTTTT.

The chain links TRBV29-1 to TRBJ1-1; D is ambiguous. The CDR3 contains 13 residues. Germline assignment: CDR1 SQVTM and CDR2 ANQGSEA. Deletions cut 4 bases from V and 5 bases from J, with 14 bases between. CDR3 coding DNA: TGCAGCGTTGGCGAGGTTTCAGGAACTGAAGCTTTCTTT. Protein: CSVGEVSGTEAFF.

This sequence joins TRBV6-1 and TRBJ2-1; 9 nucleotides line up with TRBD1. This CDR3 contains 16 residues. CDR1 is MNHNS, CDR2 SASEGT, per germline. The V and J ends lost 1 base and 4 bases, in that order; junction bases with no gene match: 5. The CDR3: CASSEEGGTGYNEQFF. CDR3 in DNA: TGTGCCAGCAGTGAAGAAGGGGGGACAGGGTACAATGAGCAGTTCTTC.

This chain links TRBV10-3 with TRBJ1-3; D is possibly TRBD1 (5 bases). Germline V gene sequence: CDR1 ENHRY, CDR2 SYGVKD. Trimming pared 4 bases from V and 2 bases from J, leaving 15 bases between. CDR3 length: 16 amino acids. This CDR3 reads CAISGFERGPGNTIYF. The CDR3 DNA reads as TGTGCCATCAGTGGTTTTGAAAGGGGACCTGGAAACACCATATATTTT.

The chain is built from TRBV2 and TRBJ1-4, with D unclear. The CDR3 length is 14 residues. The germline V gene has CDR1 SNHLY and CDR2 FYNNEI. The V end lost 3 bases, the J end lost 8 bases, and 13 bases lay between the germline ends. The CDR3 sequence is CASSEDVQWEKLFF. The CDR3 DNA follows: TGTGCCAGCAGTGAGGACGTCCAATGGGAAAAACTGTTTTTT.

This rearrangement joins TRBV7-9 to TRBJ1-1; 8 bases agree with TRBD1. V was pared by 4 bases and J by 1 base, with 2 bases of the junction left unmatched. Germline V CDR1 and CDR2: SEHNR, FQNEAQ (reference sequence). The CDR3 extends over 14 amino acids. The CDR3 DNA reads as TGTGCCAGCAGCTCGCAGGGGGCGAACACTGAAGCTTTCTTT. Encoded protein: CASSSQGANTEAFF.